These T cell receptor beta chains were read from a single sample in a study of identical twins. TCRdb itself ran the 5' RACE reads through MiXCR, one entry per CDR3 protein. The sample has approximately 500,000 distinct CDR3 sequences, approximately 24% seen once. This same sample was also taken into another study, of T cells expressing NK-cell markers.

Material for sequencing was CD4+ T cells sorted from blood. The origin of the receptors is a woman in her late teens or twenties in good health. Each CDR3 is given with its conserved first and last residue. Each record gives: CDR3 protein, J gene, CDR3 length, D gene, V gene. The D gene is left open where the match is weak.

CSAREAGGTDTQYF	TRBJ2-3	14	-	TRBV20-1
CASSQSRPGQQETQYF	TRBJ2-5	16	TRBD1	TRBV3-1
CASSLWTGENEQFF	TRBJ2-1	14	-	TRBV11-2
CASTPGLASSEQYF	TRBJ2-7	14	TRBD2	TRBV6-1
CASRPTANQPQHF	TRBJ1-5	13	-	TRBV12-3/TRBV12-4
CSAHAIDRGRNEQFF	TRBJ2-1	15	TRBD1	TRBV20-1
CASSLIGLNTEAFF	TRBJ1-1	14	-	TRBV28
CASTGDQSNEQFF	TRBJ2-1	13	-	TRBV12-3/TRBV12-4
CASRFTSGSSNEQFF	TRBJ2-1	15	TRBD2	TRBV6-5
CASSSNRVPEQFF	TRBJ2-1	13	-	TRBV5-5
CASSPLANTGELFF	TRBJ2-2	14	-	TRBV5-1
CASSQGQGSNEKLFF	TRBJ1-4	15	-	TRBV4-1
CASSFAKFYATSGAGTGELFF	TRBJ2-2	21	-	TRBV12-3/TRBV12-4
CSAGPLTAASKFF	TRBJ2-1	13	-	TRBV20-1
CASSRPGQATYEQYF	TRBJ2-7	15	TRBD1	TRBV14
CASSAGESYGYTF	TRBJ1-2	13	-	TRBV2
CASSPPGQETQYF	TRBJ2-5	13	-	TRBV18
CASSSRGVTDTQYF	TRBJ2-3	14	-	TRBV12-3/TRBV12-4
CAISALSRGTSGQETQYF	TRBJ2-5	18	TRBD2	TRBV10-3
CASTRSRAGANVLTF	TRBJ2-6	15	-	TRBV7-2
CSVGTYSNQPQHF	TRBJ1-5	13	-	TRBV20-1
CSATSGGKDTQYF	TRBJ2-3	13	TRBD2	TRBV20-1
CASSQDEWLALNEQFF	TRBJ2-1	16	-	TRBV3-1
CASSVERDTHINYEQYF	TRBJ2-7	17	-	TRBV2
CSAPPPRGGTNTQYF	TRBJ2-3	15	TRBD2	TRBV20-1
CASSPGTSGEGEQFF	TRBJ2-1	15	TRBD2	TRBV5-1
CATSSFKDTQYF	TRBJ2-3	12	-	TRBV15
CASSLAGRNNEQFF	TRBJ2-1	14	-	TRBV5-8
CSADPPRGKNIQYF	TRBJ2-4	14	-	TRBV20-1
CSARDRNRGGPGANVLTF	TRBJ2-6	18	-	TRBV20-1
CASDSGLAGGTDTQYF	TRBJ2-3	16	TRBD2	TRBV7-9
CASSPSHIAKNIQYF	TRBJ2-4	15	-	TRBV21-1
CSASWTMTEAFF	TRBJ1-1	12	-	TRBV20-1
CSARDFRLAGQETQYF	TRBJ2-5	16	TRBD2	TRBV20-1
CASSLARAPYTEAFF	TRBJ1-1	15	-	TRBV5-6
CSARATPRPNEKLFF	TRBJ1-4	15	-	TRBV20-1
CASSRRGEADTEAFF	TRBJ1-1	15	-	TRBV5-6
CASSWLLETQYF	TRBJ2-5	12	-	TRBV7-9
CASRIRNQETQYF	TRBJ2-5	13	-	TRBV6-1
CSVRTGLGEKLFF	TRBJ1-4	13	TRBD1	TRBV29-1
CAIRGGSYNEQFF	TRBJ2-1	13	-	TRBV10-3
CASMWATSGNTGELFF	TRBJ2-2	16	TRBD2	TRBV2
CASSLSGHLNTEAFF	TRBJ1-1	15	-	TRBV12-3/TRBV12-4
CASSLVGTGPGYTF	TRBJ1-2	14	TRBD1	TRBV5-1
CASSYGSRTSILTYEQYF	TRBJ2-7	18	-	TRBV6-5
CASFEGTVIAKNIQYF	TRBJ2-4	16	-	TRBV5-1
CASRFGGGGNTEAFF	TRBJ1-1	15	-	TRBV5-1
CSAKAESTDTQYF	TRBJ2-3	13	-	TRBV20-1
CSAGRDRGYEQYF	TRBJ2-7	13	TRBD1	TRBV20-1
CASSSPGGLYNEQFF	TRBJ2-1	15	TRBD2	TRBV7-8
CSAETGRQPQHF	TRBJ1-5	12	TRBD1	TRBV20-1
CASSLALGRSGTGELFF	TRBJ2-2	17	-	TRBV7-2
CASSDRERYNEQFF	TRBJ2-1	14	-	TRBV2
CSVGEGFSNQPQHF	TRBJ1-5	14	-	TRBV29-1
CASSVDPLTSGRYNEQFF	TRBJ2-1	18	TRBD2	TRBV9
CSAPASITEKLFF	TRBJ1-4	13	-	TRBV20-1